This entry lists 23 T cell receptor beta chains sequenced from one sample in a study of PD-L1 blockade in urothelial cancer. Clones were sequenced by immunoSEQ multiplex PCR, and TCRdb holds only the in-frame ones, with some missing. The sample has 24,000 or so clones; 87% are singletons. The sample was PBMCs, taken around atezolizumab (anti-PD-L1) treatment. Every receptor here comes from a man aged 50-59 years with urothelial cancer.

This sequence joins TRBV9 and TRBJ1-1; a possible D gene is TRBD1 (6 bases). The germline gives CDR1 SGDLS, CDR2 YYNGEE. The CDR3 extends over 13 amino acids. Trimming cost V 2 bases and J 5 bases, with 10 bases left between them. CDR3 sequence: CASSVQGWTEAFF. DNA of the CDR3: TGTGCCAGCAGCGTTCAGGGGTGGACTGAAGCTTTCTTT.

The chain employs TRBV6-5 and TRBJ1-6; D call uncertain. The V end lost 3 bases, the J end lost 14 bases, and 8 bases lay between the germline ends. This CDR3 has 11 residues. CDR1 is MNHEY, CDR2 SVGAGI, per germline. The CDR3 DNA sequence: TGTGCCAGCAGTTATGGTCTAACCCTCCACTTT. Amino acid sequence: CASSYGLTLHF.

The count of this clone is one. CDR3: CASSPLGAGGPGETQYF. The CDR3 bases are TGCGCCAGCAGCCCCTTGGGGGCGGGAGGGCCGGGAGAGACCCAGTACTTC. The chain combines TRBV4-1 with TRBJ2-5, with TRBD2 matching over 9 bases. The J segment lost 4 bases and the V segment lost 4 bases, leaving 13 bases of the junction unmatched. Germline V gene sequence: CDR1 MGHRA, CDR2 YSYEKL. This CDR3 region has 17 residues.

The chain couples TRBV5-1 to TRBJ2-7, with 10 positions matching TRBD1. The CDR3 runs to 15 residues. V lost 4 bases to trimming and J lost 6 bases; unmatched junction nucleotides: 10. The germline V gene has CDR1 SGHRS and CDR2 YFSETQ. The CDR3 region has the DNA TGCGCCAGCAGCGTGGGTGGACAGGGGGTTGGCGAGCAGTACTTC. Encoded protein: CASSVGGQGVGEQYF. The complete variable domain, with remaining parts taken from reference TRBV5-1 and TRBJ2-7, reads KAGVTQTPRYLIKTRGQQVTLSCSPISGHRSVSWYQQTPGQGLQFLFEYFSETQRNKGNFPGRFSGRQFSNSRSEMNVSTLELGDSALYLCASSVGGQGVGEQYFGPGTRLTVT.

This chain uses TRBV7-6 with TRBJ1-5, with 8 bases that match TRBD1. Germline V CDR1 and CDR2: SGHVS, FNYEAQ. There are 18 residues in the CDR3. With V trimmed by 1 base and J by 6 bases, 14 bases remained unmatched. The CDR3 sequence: CASSLETGESWRSQPQHF. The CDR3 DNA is TGTGCCAGCAGCTTAGAGACAGGGGAGAGTTGGAGGAGTCAGCCCCAGCATTTT.

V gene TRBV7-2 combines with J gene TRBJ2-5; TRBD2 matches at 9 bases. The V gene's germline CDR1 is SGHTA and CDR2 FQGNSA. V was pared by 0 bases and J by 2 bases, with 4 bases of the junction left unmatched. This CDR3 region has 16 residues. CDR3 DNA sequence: TGTGCCAGCAGCTTAGCGGCGACTAGCGGACAAGAGACCCAGTACTTC. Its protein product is CASSLAATSGQETQYF.

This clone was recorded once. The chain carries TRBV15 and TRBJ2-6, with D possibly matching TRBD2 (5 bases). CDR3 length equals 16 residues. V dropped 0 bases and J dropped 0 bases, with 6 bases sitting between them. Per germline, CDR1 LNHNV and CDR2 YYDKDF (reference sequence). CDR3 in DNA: TGTGCCACCAGCAGAGATCGGGGCTCTGGGGCCAACGTCCTGACTTTC. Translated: CATSRDRGSGANVLTF.

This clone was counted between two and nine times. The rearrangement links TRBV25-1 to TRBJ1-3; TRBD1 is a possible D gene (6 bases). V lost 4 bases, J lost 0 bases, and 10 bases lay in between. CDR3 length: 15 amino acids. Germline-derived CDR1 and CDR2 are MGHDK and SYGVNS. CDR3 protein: CASSVDRSSGNTIYF. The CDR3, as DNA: TGTGCCAGCAGTGTCGACAGGAGCTCTGGAAACACCATATATTTT.

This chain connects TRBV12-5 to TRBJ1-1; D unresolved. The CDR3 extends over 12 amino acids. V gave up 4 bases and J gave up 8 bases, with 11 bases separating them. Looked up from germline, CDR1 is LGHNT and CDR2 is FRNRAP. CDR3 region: CASGSENMEAFF. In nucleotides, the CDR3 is TGTGCTAGTGGTTCTGAGAATATGGAAGCTTTCTTT.

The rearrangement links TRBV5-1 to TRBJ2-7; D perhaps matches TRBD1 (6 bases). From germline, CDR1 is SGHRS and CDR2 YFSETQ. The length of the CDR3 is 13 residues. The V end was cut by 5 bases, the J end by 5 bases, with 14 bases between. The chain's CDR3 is CASRGGQYNEQYF. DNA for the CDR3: TGCGCCAGCAGGGGTGGACAGTACAACGAGCAGTACTTC.

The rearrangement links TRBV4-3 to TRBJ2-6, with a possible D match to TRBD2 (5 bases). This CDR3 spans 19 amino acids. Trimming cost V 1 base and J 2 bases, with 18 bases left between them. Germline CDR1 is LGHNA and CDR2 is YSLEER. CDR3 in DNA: TGCGCCAGCAGCCAAGTTGTACGGGTGTTTAGCGCTGGGGCCAACGTCCTGACTTTC. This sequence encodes CASSQVVRVFSAGANVLTF.

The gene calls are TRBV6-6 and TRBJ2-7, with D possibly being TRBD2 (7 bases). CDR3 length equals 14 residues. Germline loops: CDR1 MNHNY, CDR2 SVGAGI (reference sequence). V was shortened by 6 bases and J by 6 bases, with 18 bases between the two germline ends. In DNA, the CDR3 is TGTGCCAGCAGACCGCCGGGGGGCCAATTCGAGCAGTACTTC. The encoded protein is CASRPPGGQFEQYF.

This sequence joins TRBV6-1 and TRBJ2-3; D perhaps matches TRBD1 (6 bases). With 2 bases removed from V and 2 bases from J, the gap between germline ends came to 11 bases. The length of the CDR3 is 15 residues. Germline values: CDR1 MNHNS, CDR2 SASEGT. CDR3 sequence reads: CASSEPGHNTDTQYF. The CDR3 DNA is TGTGCCAGCAGTGAACCGGGACATAACACAGATACGCAGTATTTT.

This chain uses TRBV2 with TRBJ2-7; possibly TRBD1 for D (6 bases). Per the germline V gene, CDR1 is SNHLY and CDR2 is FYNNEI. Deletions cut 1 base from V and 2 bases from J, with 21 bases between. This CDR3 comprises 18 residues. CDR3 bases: TGTGCCAGCAGTGAAGTTGGATCTTGGAAGGACAGTACCTACGAGCAGTACTTC. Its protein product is CASSEVGSWKDSTYEQYF.

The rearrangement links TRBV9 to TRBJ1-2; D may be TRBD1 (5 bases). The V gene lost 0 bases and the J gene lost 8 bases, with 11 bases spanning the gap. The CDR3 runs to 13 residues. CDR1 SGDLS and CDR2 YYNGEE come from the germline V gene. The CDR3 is CASSVGRGSGYTF. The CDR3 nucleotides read TGTGCCAGCAGCGTAGGAAGGGGCAGCGGCTACACCTTC. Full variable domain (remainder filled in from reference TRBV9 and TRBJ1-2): DSGVTQTPKHLITATGQRVTLRCSPRSGDLSVYWYQQSLDQGLQFLIQYYNGEERAKGNILERFSAQQFPDLHSELNLSSLELGDSALYFCASSVGRGSGYTFGSGTRLTVV.

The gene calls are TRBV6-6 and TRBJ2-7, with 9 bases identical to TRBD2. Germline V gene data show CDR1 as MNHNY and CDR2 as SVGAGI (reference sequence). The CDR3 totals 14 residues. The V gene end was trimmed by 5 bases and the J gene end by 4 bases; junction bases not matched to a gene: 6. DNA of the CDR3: TGTGCCAGCAGTAGAGCGGGAGGAGGATACGAGCAGTACTTC. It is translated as CASSRAGGGYEQYF.

The CDR3, as DNA: TGTGCCAGCAGTTTTGTAGCGGGAGGTTTCAGGCCCTTCTACGAGCAGTACTTC. Translation gives CASSFVAGGFRPFYEQYF. The rearrangement links TRBV28 to TRBJ2-7, with 10 bases fitting TRBD2. Losses at the gene ends were 3 bases for V and 3 bases for J; bases not matched to a gene: 14. Germline V CDR1 and CDR2: MDHEN, SYDVKM. The CDR3 is made up of 18 amino acids.

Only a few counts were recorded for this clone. In nucleotides, the CDR3 is TGTGCCAGCAGCCGAGCGGGAGGGAGTGGCAATGAGCAGTTCTTC. Translating gives CASSRAGGSGNEQFF. This sequence joins TRBV5-4 and TRBJ2-1, with TRBD2 matching over 10 bases. V lost 4 bases to trimming and J lost 6 bases; unmatched junction nucleotides: 7. CDR1 SGHNT and CDR2 YYREEE come from the germline V gene (reference sequence). This CDR3 spans 15 amino acids.

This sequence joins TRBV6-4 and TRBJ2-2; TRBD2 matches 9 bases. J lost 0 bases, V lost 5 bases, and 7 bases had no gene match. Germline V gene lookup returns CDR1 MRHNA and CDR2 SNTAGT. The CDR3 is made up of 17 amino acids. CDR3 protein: CASSRISGGPNTGELFF. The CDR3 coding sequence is TGTGCCAGCAGTCGAATTAGCGGGGGACCGAACACCGGGGAGCTGTTTTTT.

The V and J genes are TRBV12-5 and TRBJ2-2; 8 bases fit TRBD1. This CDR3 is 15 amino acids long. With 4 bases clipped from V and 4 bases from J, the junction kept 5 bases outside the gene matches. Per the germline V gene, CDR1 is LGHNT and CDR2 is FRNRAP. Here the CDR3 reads CASGSRTGITGELFF. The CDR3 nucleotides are TGTGCTAGTGGTTCCCGGACAGGGATCACCGGGGAGCTGTTTTTT.

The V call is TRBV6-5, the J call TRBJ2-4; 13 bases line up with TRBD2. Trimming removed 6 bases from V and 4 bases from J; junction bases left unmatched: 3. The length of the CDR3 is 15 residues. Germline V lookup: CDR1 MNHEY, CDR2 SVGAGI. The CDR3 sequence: CASSLTSGRKNIQYF. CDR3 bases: TGTGCCAGCAGCCTGACTAGCGGGAGGAAAAACATTCAGTACTTC.

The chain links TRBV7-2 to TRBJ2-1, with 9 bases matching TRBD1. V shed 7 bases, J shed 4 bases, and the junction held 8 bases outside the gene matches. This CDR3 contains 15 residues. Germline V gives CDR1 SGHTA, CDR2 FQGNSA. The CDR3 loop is CASNMGTGIYNEQFF. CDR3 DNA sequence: TGTGCCAGCAATATGGGGACAGGGATTTACAATGAGCAGTTCTTC. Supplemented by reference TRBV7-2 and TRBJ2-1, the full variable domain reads GAGVSQSPSNKVTEKGKDVELRCDPISGHTALYWYRQSLGQGLEFLIYFQGNSAPDKSGLPSDRFSAERTGGSVSTLTIQRTQQEDSAVYLCASNMGTGIYNEQFFGPGTRLTVL.

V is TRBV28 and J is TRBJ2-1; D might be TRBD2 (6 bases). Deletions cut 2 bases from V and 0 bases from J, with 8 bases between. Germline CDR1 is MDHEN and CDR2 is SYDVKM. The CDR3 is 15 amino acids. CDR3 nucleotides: TGTGCCAGCAGTTTACGCGGGAACTCCTACAATGAGCAGTTCTTC. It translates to CASSLRGNSYNEQFF. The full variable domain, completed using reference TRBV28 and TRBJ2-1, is DVKVTQSSRYLVKRTGEKVFLECVQDMDHENMFWYRQDPGLGLRLIYFSYDVKMKEKGDIPEGYSVSREKKERFSLILESASTNQTSMYLCASSLRGNSYNEQFFGPGTRLTVL.